This TCR beta chain was identified in a study of identical twins (dated by TCRdb to the mid-2010s). Context from the whole study: To test whether fetal clonotypes persist, this study deep-sequenced TCR alpha and beta repertoires from monozygotic twins, from unrelated adults of various ages, and from cord blood. To rule out contamination, the twin experiments were replicated at different times with different library preparation protocols.

Every donor in the study was a healthy Caucasian. Three unrelated non-twin adults were also sequenced: a male aged 18 to 29, a male aged 50 to 59 and a female aged 50 to 59. Miltenyi CD45RO+ enrichment and human naive T-cell isolation kits were used to isolate memory (CD45RO+) and naive T cells from PBMC. Measured from the cysteine to the phenylalanine, the CDR3 is 14 residues long. The retained sequence is limited to the CDR3, 42 bases, with the frame set at the first base. Based on the germline V gene (reference sequence), the CDR1 and CDR2 sequences are LNHNV and YYDKDF. V and J are truncated by 0 bases and 8 bases respectively, leaving an intervening sequence of 10 bases. General conclusions and limits of the study: Recombination models systematically underestimated out-of-frame TCR alpha sharing in monozygotic twins but agreed with sharing between unrelated individuals. In beta out-of-frame sequences, excess twin sharing was weaker, because having fewer shared sequences lowered the signal-to-noise ratio. Invariant T cells such as MAIT and iNKT could partly confound zero-insertion analyses, although diverse VJ usage argued against such confounding for most clonotypes. Conclusions relied on cross-sectional statistical analysis, since the same donors could not be followed over many years. Compared with coincidental sharing between unrelated individuals, out-of-frame TCR alpha sequences shared between twins showed an excess of sequences with low generation probability. Fewer insertions were carried by abundant cord blood beta clonotypes, a similar but weaker trend appeared in young adult naive repertoires, and no such trend appeared in memory repertoires.

Library method: 5' RACE. Instrument used: Illumina HiSeq 2000. A universal primer binding site was added through template switching, and the final cDNA carried a unique molecular identifier so that TCR cDNA molecules could be counted accurately. Specific primers in the conserved constant-segment region were used to synthesize first-strand cDNA for the TCR alpha and beta chains. Each cDNA library was double barcoded, with a SMART-Mk sample barcode plus Illumina barcodes, to control for contamination. TruSeq adapter sequences along with Illumina sample barcodes were introduced in two successive PCR steps. TCR alpha and beta cDNA libraries were sequenced on the Illumina HiSeq platform with custom primers. Regarding the original processing steps: MiGEC was used to process raw reads and extract unique molecular identifiers, and MiXCR was used to find CDR3 positions. For each individual, recombination models were inferred using an EM algorithm with the repgenHMM and IGoR tools. The analysis of shared clonotypes was done with the tcR package in R, with sharing normalized by the product of cloneset sizes. Out-of-frame nonproductive sequences were analyzed to study raw recombination free of thymic and clonal selection effects. TCRdb reanalyzed the raw reads on its own, using fastp at Q25 for trimming and MiXCR for clone calling, and kept in-frame beta chains. Entries are consolidated by CDR3 protein sequence, retaining the most common genes and DNA. None of the V and J calls come from the authors' own analysis; TCRdb made them. In this sample the table shows 350,000 to 500,000 distinct CDR3 sequences, around 20% of which occur a single time. The ten largest make up around 10% of the sample.

In its sample, this clonotype was seen many times. Its binding antigen is unknown. No clone much larger than this one lies a single base away; base qualities are absent. The sequence derives from a man aged 50 or older in good health. Rearrangement joined TRBV15 to TRBJ1-4; the D gene lacks a confident call. Sample: naive T cells sorted from blood. The cell subset or site label on this specimen signifies: cells isolated with a human naive T-cell isolation kit. The nucleotide sequence is TGTGCCACCAGCAGAGATCTTGGGCCCGAAAAACTGTTTTTT. Translated, this gives CATSRDLGPEKLFF. The full variable domain, with segments outside the CDR3 supplied by the reference TRBV15 and TRBJ1-4 proteins, appears as DAMVIQNPRYQVTQFGKPVTLSCSQTLNHNVMYWYQQKSSQAPKLLFHYYDKDFNNEADTPDNFQSRRPNTSFCFLDIRSPGLGDTAMYLCATSRDLGPEKLFFGSGTQLSVL.